This section outlines one TCR beta chain sequence together with its context. Its antigen is not identified. These data belong to a study of shared clonotypes between healthy human individuals. The CDR3 spans 14 residues. Trimming shortened V by 3 bases and J by 14 bases, and 17 bases separated the two germline ends. The germline V gene has CDR1 SGHAT and CDR2 FQDESV (reference sequence). Study-wide findings and caveats: Sharing across several donors was seen in 4% to 6.5% of naive CD4 clonotypes.

Some clones are missing from TCRdb's copy, which holds only in-frame ones; the method was immunoSEQ multiplex PCR. The sample includes millions of clones, 85% to 95% seen only once; the top ten take 0.13%. Sequencing was performed on naive CD4+ T cells sorted from blood. Regarding subset: CD45RA+ positively selected. This receptor was taken from a man aged 18-30 years in good health. J is TRBJ1-6 and V is TRBV11-1, with a weak D call TRBD1 (5 bases). The CDR3 sequence: CASSLGRAVGALHF. CDR3 DNA sequence: TGTGCCAGCAGCTTGGGCAGGGCCGTCGGAGCCCTCCACTTT.